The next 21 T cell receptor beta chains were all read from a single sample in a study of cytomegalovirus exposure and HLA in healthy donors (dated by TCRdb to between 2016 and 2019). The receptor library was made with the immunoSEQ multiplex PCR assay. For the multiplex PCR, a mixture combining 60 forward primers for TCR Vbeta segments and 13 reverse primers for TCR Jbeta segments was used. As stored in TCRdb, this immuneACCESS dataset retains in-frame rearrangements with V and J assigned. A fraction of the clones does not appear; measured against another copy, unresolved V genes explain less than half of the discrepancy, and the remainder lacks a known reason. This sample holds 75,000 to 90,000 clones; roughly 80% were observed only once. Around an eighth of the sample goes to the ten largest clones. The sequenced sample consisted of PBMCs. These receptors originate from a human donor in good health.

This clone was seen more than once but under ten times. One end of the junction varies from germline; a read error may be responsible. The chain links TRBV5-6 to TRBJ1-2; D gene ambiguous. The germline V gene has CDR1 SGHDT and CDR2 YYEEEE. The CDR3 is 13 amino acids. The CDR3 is CASSFMSEYGYPF. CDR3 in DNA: TGTGCCAGCAGCTTTATGTCGGAGTATGGCTACCCCTTC.

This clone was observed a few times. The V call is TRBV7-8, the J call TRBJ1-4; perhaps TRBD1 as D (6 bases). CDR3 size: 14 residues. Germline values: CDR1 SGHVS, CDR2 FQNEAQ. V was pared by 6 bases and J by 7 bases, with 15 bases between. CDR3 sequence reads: CASSLGAASEKLFF. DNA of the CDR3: TGTGCCAGCAGTCTGGGGGCGGCTAGTGAAAAACTGTTTTTT.

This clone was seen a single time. In nucleotides, the CDR3 is TGTGCCAGCAGCCCCCGGTCAGCCGGGACAGGGATTAGCAATCAGCCCCAGCATTTT. As protein: CASSPRSAGTGISNQPQHF. J is TRBJ1-5 and V is TRBV21-1; the DNA was not compared with TRBD1, the D call given in the table. TRBV21-1 is deemed a pseudogene. This CDR3 comprises 19 residues.

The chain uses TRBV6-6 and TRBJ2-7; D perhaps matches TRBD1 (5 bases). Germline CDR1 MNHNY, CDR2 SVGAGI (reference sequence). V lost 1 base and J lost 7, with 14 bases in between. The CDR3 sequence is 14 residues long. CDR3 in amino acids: CASSYWGERKEQYF. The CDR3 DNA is TGTGCCAGCAGTTACTGGGGCGAGAGGAAAGAGCAGTACTTC.

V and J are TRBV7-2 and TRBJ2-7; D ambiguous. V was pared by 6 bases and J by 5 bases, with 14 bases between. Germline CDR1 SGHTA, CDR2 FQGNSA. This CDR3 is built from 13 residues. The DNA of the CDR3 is TGTGCCAGCAGGCGCTCCCGCGAGGACGAGCAGTACTTC. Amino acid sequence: CASRRSREDEQYF.

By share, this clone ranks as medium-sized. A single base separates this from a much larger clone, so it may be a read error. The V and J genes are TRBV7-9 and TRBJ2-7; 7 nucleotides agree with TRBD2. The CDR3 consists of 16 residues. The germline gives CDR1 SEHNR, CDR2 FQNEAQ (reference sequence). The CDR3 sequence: CSSSLEHGRAPYEQYF. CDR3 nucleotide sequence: TGTTCCAGCAGCTTAGAACATGGGAGGGCACCTTACGAGCAGTACTTC.

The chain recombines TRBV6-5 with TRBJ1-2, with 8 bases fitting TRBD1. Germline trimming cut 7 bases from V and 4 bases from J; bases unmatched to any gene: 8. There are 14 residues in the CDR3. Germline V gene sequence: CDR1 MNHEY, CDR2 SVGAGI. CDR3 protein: CASTEAGGAYGYTF. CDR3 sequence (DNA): TGTGCCAGCACCGAGGCAGGGGGCGCCTATGGCTACACCTTC.

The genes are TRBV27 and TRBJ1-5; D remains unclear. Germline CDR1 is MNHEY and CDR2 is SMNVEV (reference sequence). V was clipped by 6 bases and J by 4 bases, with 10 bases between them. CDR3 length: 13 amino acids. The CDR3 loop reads CASRAGSNQPQHF. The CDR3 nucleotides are TGTGCCAGCAGGGCCGGGAGTAATCAGCCCCAGCATTTT.

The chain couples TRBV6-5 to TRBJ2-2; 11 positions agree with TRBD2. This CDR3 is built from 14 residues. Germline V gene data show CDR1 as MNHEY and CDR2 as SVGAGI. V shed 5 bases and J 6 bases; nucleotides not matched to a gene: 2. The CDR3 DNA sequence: TGTGCCAGCAGTCTAGCGGGGGGACCCGGGGAGCTGTTTTTT. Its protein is CASSLAGGPGELFF.

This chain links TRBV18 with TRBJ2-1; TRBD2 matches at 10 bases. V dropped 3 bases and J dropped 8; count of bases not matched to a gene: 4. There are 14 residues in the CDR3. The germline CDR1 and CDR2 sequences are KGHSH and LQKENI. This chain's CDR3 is CASSPSGGADEQFF. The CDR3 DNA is TGTGCCAGCTCACCGAGCGGGGGGGCTGATGAGCAGTTCTTC.

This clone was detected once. CDR3 bases: TGCAGTGCTAGACGTCTAGATGAGCAGTTCTTC. This encodes CSARRLDEQFF. The genes are TRBV20-1 and TRBJ2-1; unclear D gene. Germline CDR1 reads DFQATT; CDR2 reads SNEGSKA (reference sequence). CDR3 length equals 11 residues. V lost 2 bases to trimming and J lost 8 bases, with 7 bases between them.

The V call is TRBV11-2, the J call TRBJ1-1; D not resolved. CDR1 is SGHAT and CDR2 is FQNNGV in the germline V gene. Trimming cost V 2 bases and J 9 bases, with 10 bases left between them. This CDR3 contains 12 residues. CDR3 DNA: TGTGCCAGCAGCTTATTAGCGGGGAAAGCTTTCTTT. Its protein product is CASSLLAGKAFF.

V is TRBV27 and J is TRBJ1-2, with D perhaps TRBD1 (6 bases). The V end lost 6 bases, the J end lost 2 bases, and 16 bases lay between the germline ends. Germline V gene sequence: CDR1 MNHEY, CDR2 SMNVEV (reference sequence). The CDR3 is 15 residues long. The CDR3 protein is CASRPIQGSNYGYTF. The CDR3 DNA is TGTGCCAGCAGGCCCATACAGGGTTCGAACTATGGCTACACCTTC.

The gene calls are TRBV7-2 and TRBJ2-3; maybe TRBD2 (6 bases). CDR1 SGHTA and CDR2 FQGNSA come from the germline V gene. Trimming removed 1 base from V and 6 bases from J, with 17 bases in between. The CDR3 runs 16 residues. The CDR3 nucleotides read TGTGCCAGCAGCTTAGGCTCCCCGTTCAGCGGGGATACGCAGTATTTT. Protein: CASSLGSPFSGDTQYF.

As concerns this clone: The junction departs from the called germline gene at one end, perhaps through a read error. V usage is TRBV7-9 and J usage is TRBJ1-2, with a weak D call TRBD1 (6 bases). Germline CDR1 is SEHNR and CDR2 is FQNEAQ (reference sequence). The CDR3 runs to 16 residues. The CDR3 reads CSSSIKHRVGNYGYTF. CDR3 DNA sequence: TGTTCCAGCAGCATTAAACACAGGGTTGGGAACTATGGCTACACCTTC.

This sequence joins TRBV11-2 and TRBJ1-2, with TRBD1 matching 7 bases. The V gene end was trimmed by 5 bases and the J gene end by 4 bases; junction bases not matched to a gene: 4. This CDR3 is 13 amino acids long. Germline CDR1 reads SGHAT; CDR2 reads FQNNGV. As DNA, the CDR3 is TGTGCCAGCAGCCCACGACAGGGCTATGGCTACACCTTC. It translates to CASSPRQGYGYTF. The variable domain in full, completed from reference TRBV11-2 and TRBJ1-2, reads EAGVAQSPRYKIIEKRQSVAFWCNPISGHATLYWYQQILGQGPKLLIQFQNNGVVDDSQLPKDRFSAERLKGVDSTLKIQPAKLEDSAVYLCASSPRQGYGYTFGSGTRLTVV.

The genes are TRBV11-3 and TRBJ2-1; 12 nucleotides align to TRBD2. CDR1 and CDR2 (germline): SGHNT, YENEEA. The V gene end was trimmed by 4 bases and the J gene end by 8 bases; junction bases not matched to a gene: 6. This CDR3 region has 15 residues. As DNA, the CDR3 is TGTGCCAGCAGCTCAAGACTAGCGGGGGCGGATGAGCAGTTCTTC. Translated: CASSSRLAGADEQFF. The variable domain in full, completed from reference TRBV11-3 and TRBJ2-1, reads EAGVVQSPRYKIIEKKQPVAFWCNPISGHNTLYWYLQNLGQGPELLIRYENEEAVDDSQLPKDRFSAERLKGVDSTLKIQPAELGDSAVYLCASSSRLAGADEQFFGPGTRLTVL.

CDR3 in DNA: TGCGCCAGCAGCTCGACCCAGGGGAACACTGAAGCTTTCTTT. Translating gives CASSSTQGNTEAFF. J is TRBJ1-1 and V is TRBV5-1; possible D gene TRBD1, 5 bases. With 3 bases removed from V and 1 base from J, the gap between germline ends came to 10 bases. The CDR3 has 14 residues. The V gene's germline CDR1 is SGHRS and CDR2 YFSETQ.

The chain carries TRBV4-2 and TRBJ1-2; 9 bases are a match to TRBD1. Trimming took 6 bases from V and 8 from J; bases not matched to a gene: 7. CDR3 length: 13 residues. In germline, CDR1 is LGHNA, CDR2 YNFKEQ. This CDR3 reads CASSTGTGNGYTF. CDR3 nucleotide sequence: TGTGCCAGCAGTACCGGGACAGGGAACGGCTACACCTTC.

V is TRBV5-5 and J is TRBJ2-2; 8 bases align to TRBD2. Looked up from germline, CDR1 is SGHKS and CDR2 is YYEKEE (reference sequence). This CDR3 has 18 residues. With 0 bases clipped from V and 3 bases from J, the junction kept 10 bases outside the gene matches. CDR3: CASSLAGGERGYTGELFF. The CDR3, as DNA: TGTGCCAGCAGCTTGGCAGGCGGCGAGCGGGGGTACACCGGGGAGCTGTTTTTT. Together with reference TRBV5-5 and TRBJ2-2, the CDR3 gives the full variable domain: DAGVTQSPTHLIKTRGQQVTLRCSPISGHKSVSWYQQVLGQGPQFIFQYYEKEERGRGNFPDRFSARQFPNYSSELNVNALLLGDSALYLCASSLAGGERGYTGELFFGEGSRLTVL.

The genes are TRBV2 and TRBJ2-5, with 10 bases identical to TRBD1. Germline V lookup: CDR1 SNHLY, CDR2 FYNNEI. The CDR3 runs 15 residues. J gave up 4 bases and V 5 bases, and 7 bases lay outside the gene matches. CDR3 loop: CASSSGTGEAETQYF. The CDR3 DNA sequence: TGTGCCAGCAGTTCCGGGACAGGGGAGGCAGAGACCCAGTACTTC. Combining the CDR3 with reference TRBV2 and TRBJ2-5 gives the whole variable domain EPEVTQTPSHQVTQMGQEVILRCVPISNHLYFYWYRQILGQKVEFLVSFYNNEISEKSEIFDDQFSVERPDGSNFTLKIRSTKLEDSAMYFCASSSGTGEAETQYFGPGTRLLVL.